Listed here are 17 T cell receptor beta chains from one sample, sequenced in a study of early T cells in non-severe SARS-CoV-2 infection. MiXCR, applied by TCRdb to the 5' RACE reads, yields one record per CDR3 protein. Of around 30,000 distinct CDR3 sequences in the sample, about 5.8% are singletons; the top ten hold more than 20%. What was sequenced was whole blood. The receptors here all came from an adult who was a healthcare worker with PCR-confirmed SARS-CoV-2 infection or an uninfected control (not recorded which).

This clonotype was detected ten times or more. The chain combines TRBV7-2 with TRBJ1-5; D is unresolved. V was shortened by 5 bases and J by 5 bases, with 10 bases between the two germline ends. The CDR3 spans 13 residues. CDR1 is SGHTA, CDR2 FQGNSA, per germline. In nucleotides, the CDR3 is TGTGCCAGCAGCCCTCAACGATATCAGCCCCAGCATTTT. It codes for CASSPQRYQPQHF.

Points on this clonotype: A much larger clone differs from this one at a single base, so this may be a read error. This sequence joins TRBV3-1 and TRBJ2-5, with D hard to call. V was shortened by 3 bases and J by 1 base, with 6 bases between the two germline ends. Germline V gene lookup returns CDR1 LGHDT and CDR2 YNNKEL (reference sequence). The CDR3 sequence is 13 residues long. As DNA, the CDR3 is TGTGCCAGCAGCCATCGATGCCAAGAGACCCAGTACTTC. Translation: CASSHRCQETQYF.

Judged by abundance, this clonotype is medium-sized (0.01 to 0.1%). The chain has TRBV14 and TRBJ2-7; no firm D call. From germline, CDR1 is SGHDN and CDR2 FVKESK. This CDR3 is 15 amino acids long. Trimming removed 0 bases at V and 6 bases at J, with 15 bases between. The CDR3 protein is CASSQDLGPTPEQYF. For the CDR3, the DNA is TGTGCCAGCAGCCAAGATTTGGGCCCTACCCCCGAGCAGTACTTC.

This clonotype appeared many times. The CDR3 loop reads CSARGGITDTQYF. CDR3 coding DNA: TGCAGTGCTAGAGGAGGGATTACAGATACGCAGTATTTT. This chain connects TRBV20-1 to TRBJ2-3; tentative D call: TRBD2 (5 bases). CDR3 length: 13 residues. V was cut by 1 base and J by 3 bases, with 8 bases left in between. Germline V gene sequence: CDR1 DFQATT, CDR2 SNEGSKA (reference sequence).

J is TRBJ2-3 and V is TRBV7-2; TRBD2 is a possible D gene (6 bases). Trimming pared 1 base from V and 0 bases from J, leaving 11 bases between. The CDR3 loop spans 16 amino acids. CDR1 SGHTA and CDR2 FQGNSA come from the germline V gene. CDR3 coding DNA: TGTGCCAGCAGCTTAGTAGGCGGGGTTAGCACAGATACGCAGTATTTT. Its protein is CASSLVGGVSTDTQYF.

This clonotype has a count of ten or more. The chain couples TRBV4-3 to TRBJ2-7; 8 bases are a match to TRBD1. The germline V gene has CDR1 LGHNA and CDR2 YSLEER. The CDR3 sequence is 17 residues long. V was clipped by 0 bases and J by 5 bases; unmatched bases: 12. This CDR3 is CASSQEIGTGPWDEQYF. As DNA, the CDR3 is TGCGCCAGCAGCCAAGAGATTGGGACAGGCCCCTGGGACGAGCAGTACTTC.

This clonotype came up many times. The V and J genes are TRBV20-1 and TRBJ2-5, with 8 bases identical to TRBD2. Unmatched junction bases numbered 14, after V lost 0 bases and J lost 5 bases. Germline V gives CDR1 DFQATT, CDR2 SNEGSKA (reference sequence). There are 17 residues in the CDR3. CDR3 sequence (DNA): TGCAGTGCTAGAGATTGGGATGATCGGGGGGGCCGGGAGACCCAGTACTTC. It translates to CSARDWDDRGGRETQYF.

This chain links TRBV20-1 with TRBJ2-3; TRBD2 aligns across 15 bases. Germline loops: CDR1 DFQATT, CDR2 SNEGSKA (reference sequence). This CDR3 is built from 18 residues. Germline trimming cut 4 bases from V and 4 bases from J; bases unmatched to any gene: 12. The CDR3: CSAKGLAGGSTQADTQYF. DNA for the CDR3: TGCAGTGCTAAGGGACTAGCGGGAGGCTCCACTCAAGCAGATACGCAGTATTTT.

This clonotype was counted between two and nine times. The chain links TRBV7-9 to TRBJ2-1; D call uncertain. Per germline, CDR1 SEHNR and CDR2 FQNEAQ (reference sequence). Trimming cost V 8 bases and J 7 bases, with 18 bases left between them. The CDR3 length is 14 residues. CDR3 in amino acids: CASQPAGRKNEQFF. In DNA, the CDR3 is TGTGCCAGCCAACCGGCCGGACGTAAGAATGAGCAGTTCTTC.

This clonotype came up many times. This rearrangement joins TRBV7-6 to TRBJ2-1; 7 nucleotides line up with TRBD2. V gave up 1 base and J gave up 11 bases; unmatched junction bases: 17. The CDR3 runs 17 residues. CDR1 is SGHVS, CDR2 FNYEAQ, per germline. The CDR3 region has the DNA TGTGCCAGCAGCTTAGACCCGGGGGAGGGACTACCTTCGAAGCAGTTCTTC. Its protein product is CASSLDPGEGLPSKQFF.

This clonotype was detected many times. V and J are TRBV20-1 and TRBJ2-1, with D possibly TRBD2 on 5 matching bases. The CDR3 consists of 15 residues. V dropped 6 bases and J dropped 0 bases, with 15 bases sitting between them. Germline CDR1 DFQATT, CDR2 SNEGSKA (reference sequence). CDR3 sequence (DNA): TGCAGTGCCCCGGACTCCCTGGGCTCCTACAATGAGCAGTTCTTC. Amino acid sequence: CSAPDSLGSYNEQFF.

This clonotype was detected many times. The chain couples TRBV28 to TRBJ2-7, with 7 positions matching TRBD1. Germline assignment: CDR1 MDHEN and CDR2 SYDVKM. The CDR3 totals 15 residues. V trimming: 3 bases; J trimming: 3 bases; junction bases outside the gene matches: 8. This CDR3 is CASSLTVAGGYEQYF. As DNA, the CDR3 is TGTGCCAGCAGTTTGACGGTGGCAGGGGGCTACGAGCAGTACTTC. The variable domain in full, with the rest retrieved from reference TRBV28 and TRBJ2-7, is DVKVTQSSRYLVKRTGEKVFLECVQDMDHENMFWYRQDPGLGLRLIYFSYDVKMKEKGDIPEGYSVSREKKERFSLILESASTNQTSMYLCASSLTVAGGYEQYFGPGTRLTVT.

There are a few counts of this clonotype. The chain's CDR3 is CASSSSNTGELFF. DNA for the CDR3: TGTGCCAGCAGCTCATCTAACACCGGGGAGCTGTTTTTT. J is TRBJ2-2 and V is TRBV7-9; D gene ambiguous. Trimming shortened V by 4 bases and J by 2 bases, and 5 bases separated the two germline ends. The CDR3 loop spans 13 amino acids. CDR1 and CDR2 (germline): SEHNR, FQNEAQ (reference sequence).

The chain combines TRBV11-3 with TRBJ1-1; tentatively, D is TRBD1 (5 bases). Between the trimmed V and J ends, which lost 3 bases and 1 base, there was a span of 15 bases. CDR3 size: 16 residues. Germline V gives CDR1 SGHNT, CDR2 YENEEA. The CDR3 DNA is TGTGCCAGCAGCTTCCGTATGGGGACTACGAACACTGAAGCTTTCTTT. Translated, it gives CASSFRMGTTNTEAFF.

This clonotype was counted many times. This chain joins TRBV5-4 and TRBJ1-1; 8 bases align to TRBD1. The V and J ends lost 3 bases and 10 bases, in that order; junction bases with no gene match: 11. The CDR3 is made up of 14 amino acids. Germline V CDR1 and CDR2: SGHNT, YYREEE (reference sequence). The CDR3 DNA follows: TGTGCCAGCAGCTCACAGGGGGTTCGGCTTGGAGCTTTCTTT. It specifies CASSSQGVRLGAFF.

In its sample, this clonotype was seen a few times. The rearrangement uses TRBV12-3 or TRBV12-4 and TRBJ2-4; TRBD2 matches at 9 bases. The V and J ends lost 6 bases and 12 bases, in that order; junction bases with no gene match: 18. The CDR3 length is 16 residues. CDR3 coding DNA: TGTGCCAGCAGCTCTCTAGCGGGGTCCCTCAGCGGTGCTCAGTACTTC. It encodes CASSSLAGSLSGAQYF.

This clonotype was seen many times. The CDR3 here is CASSLSGSYEQYF. The CDR3 coding sequence is TGTGCCAGCAGCCTTAGCGGGTCCTACGAGCAGTACTTC. The V call is TRBV7-9, the J call TRBJ2-7; 7 bases map to TRBD2. V shed 5 bases and J 1 base; nucleotides not matched to a gene: 2. This CDR3 spans 13 amino acids. Germline V gene lookup returns CDR1 SEHNR and CDR2 FQNEAQ (reference sequence).